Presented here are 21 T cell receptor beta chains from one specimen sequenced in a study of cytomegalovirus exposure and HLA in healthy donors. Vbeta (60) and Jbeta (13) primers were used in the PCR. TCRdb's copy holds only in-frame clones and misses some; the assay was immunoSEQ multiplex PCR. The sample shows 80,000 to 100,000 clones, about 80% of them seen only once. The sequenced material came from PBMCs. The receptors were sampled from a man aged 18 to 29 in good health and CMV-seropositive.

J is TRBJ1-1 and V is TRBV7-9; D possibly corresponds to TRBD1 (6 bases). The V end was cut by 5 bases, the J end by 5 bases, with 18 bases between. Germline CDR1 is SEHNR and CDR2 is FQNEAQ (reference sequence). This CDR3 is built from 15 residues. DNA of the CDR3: TGTGCCAGCAGCCCGCTAAACAGGGAGGGAACTGAAGCTTTCTTT. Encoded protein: CASSPLNREGTEAFF.

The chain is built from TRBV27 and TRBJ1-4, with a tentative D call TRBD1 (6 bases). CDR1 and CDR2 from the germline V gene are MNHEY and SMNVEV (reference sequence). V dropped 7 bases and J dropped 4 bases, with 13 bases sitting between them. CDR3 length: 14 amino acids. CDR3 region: CASKTGWDNEKLFF. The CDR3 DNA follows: TGTGCCAGCAAAACAGGGTGGGATAATGAAAAACTGTTTTTT. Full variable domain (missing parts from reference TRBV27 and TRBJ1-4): EAQVTQNPRYLITVTGKKLTVTCSQNMNHEYMSWYRQDPGLGLRQIYYSMNVEVTDKGDVPEGYKVSRKEKRNFPLILESPSPNQTSLYFCASKTGWDNEKLFFGSGTQLSVL.

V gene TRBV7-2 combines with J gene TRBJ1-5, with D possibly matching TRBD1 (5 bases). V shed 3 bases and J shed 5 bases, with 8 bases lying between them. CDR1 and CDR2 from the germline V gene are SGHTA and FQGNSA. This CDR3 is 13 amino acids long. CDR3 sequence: CASSFRVDQPQHF. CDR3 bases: TGTGCCAGCAGCTTCAGGGTAGATCAGCCCCAGCATTTT.

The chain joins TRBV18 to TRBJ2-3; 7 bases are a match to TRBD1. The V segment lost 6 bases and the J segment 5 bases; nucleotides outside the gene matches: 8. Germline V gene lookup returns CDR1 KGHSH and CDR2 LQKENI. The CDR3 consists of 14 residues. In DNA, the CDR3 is TGTGCCAGCTCGGCAGGACAGGTTCAAGATACGCAGTATTTT. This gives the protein CASSAGQVQDTQYF.

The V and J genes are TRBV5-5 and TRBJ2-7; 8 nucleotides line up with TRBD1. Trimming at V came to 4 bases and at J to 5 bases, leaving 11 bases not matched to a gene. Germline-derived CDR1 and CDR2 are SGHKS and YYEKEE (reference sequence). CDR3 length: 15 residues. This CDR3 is CASSKSRGPRDEQYF. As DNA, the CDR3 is TGTGCCAGCAGCAAGAGCAGGGGGCCTCGAGACGAGCAGTACTTC.

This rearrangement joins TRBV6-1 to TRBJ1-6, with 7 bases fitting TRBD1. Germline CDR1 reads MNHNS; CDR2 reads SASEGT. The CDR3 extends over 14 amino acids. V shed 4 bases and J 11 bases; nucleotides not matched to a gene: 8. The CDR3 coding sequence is TGTGCCAGCAGTGGCGACAGGGCGTTTCCACCCCTCCACTTT. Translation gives CASSGDRAFPPLHF.

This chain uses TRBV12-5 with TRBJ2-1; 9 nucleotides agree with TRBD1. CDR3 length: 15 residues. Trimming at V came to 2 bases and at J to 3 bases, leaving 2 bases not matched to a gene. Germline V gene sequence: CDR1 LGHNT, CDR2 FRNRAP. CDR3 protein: CASGLTGGSYNEQFF. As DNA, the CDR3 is TGTGCTAGTGGTTTGACAGGGGGCAGCTACAATGAGCAGTTCTTC.

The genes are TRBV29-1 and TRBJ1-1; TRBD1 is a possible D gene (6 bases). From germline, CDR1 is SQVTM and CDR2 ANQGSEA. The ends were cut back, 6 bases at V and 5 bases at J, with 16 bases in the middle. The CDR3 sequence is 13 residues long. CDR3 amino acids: CSVEARGRTEAFF. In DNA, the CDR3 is TGCAGCGTCGAGGCCAGGGGACGTACTGAAGCTTTCTTT.

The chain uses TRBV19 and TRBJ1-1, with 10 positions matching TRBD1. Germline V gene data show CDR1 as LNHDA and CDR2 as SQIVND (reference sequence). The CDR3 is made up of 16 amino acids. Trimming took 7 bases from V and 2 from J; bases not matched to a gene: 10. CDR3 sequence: CASTKLPTGGNTEAFF. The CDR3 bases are TGTGCCAGTACCAAACTACCGACAGGGGGCAACACTGAAGCTTTCTTT.

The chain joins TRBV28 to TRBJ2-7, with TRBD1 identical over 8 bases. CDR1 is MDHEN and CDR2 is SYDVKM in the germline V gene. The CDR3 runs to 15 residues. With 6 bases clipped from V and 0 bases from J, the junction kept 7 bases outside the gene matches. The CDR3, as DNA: TGTGCCAGCAGCCCCAGGGGGCGTTACTCCTACGAGCAGTACTTC. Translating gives CASSPRGRYSYEQYF.

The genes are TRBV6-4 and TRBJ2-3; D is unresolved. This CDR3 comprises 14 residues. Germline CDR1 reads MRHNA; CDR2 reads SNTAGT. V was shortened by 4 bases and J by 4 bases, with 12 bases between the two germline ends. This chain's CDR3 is CASSVSPPPDTQYF. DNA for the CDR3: TGTGCCAGCAGTGTGAGTCCGCCCCCAGATACGCAGTATTTT.

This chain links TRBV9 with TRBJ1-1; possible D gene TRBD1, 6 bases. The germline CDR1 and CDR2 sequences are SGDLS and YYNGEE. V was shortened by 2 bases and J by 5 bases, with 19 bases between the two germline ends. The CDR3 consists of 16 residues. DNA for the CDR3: TGTGCCAGCAGCGTGGTGTTTCCGGGCCAGGGGACTGAAGCTTTCTTT. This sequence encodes CASSVVFPGQGTEAFF.

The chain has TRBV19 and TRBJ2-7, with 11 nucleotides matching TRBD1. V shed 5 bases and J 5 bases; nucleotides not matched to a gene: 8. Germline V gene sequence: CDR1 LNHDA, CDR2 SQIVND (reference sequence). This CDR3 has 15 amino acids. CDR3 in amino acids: CASSFTGQGANEQYF. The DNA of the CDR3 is TGTGCCAGTAGTTTTACCGGACAGGGGGCCAACGAGCAGTACTTC.

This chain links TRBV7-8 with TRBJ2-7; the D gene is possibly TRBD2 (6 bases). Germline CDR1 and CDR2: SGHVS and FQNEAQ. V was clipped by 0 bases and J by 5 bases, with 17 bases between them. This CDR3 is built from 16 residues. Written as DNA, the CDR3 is TGTGCCAGCAGCTTAGCACAAGCGGGTCGGTGGAACGAGCAGTACTTC. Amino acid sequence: CASSLAQAGRWNEQYF.

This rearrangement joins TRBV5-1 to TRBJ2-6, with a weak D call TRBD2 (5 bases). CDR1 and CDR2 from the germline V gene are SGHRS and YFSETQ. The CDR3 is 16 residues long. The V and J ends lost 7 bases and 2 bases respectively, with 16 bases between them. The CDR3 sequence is CASAPGSLAGANVLTF. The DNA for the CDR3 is TGCGCCAGCGCCCCGGGGTCCCTGGCTGGGGCCAACGTCCTGACTTTC.

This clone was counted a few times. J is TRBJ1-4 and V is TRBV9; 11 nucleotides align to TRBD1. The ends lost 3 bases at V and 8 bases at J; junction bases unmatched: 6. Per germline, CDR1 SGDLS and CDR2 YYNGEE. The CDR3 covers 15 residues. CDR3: CASSARDRGGEKLFF. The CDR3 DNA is TGTGCCAGCAGCGCCCGGGACAGGGGGGGCGAAAAACTGTTTTTT. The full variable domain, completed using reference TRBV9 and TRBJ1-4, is DSGVTQTPKHLITATGQRVTLRCSPRSGDLSVYWYQQSLDQGLQFLIQYYNGEERAKGNILERFSAQQFPDLHSELNLSSLELGDSALYFCASSARDRGGEKLFFGSGTQLSVL.

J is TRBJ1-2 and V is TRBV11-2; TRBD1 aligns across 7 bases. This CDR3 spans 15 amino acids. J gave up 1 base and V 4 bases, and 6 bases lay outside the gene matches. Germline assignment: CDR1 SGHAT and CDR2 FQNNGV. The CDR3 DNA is TGTGCCAGCAGCTCCTACAGGGGAGTTAACTATGGCTACACCTTC. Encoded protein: CASSSYRGVNYGYTF.

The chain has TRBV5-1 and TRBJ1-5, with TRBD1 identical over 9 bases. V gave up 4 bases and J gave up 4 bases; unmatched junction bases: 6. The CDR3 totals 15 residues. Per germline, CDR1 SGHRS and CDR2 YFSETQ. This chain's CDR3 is CASSEQGARNQPQHF. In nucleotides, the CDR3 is TGCGCCAGCAGCGAACAGGGGGCACGAAATCAGCCCCAGCATTTT.

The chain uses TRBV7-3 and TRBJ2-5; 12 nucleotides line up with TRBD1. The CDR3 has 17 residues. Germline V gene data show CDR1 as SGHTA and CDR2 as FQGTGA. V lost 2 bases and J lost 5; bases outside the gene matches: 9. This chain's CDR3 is CASSLSGGTGGSETQYF. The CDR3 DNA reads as TGTGCCAGCAGCTTATCGGGGGGGACAGGGGGCTCGGAGACCCAGTACTTC. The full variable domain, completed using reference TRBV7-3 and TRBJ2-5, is GAGVSQTPSNKVTEKGKYVELRCDPISGHTALYWYRQSLGQGPEFLIYFQGTGAADDSGLPNDRFFAVRPEGSVSTLKIQRTERGDSAVYLCASSLSGGTGGSETQYFGPGTRLLVL.

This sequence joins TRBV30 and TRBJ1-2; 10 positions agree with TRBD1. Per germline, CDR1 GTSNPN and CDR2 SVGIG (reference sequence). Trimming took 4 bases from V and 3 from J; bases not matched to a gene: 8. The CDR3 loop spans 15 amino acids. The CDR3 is CAWTRQGAPDYGYTF. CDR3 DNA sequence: TGTGCCTGGACCCGACAGGGGGCGCCGGACTATGGCTACACCTTC.

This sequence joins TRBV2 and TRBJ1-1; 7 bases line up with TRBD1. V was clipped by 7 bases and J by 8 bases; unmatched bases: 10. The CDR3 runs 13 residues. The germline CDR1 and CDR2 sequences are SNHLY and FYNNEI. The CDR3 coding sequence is TGTGCCAGCACCTACCGGATGACAGGGGAAGCTTTCTTT. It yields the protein CASTYRMTGEAFF.